This TCR beta chain was profiled in a study of vaccination and CD4 T cells after COVID-19 (dated by TCRdb to between 2021 and 2024). In the study overall: SARS-CoV-2 positivity had been established in the convalescent patients by nasal swab PCR, and mild disease was recorded in roughly 9 of these patients and severe disease in one. Six males and four females were included in the convalescent cohort, with two Hispanic individuals, seven Caucasians, two Asians and one multiracial person represented. Participants got two doses of the Pfizer-BioNTech BNT162b2 vaccine (n=8) or two doses of the Moderna mRNA-1273 vaccine (n=2). Post-COVID blood samples were collected from convalescent patients a median of about 92 days after diagnosis, with a range of about 30 to 161 days. Post-vaccine blood samples were collected a median of approximately 72 days after the second vaccine dose, ranging from about 13 to 241 days. Overlapping spike peptide pools from SARS-CoV-2 and from the common cold coronaviruses HCoV-NL63, HCoV-OC43 and HCoV-229E were used as culture stimuli. Control cultures received a CEFX viral epitope pool as the positive control, an HIV-1 Nef peptide pool as the negative control, or no peptide. In 10 COVID-19 convalescent patients and several infection-naive healthy vaccine recipients, researchers compared the spike-specific CD4+ TCR repertoire from before mRNA vaccination with the repertoire from after. Overall results and qualifications from the work: Among the post-vaccine SARS-CoV-2-reactive clones in convalescent patients, a median 86.3% showed up only after vaccination, which suggests vaccine-specific priming. Only a relatively small number of convalescent patients were included in the study, and early timepoints following natural infection were not analyzed. Of the vaccine-specific clones found in convalescent patients, nearly all (304 of 307) were mono-reactive for SARS-CoV-2 spike instead of being cross-reactive with common cold coronaviruses. The median number of SARS-CoV-2-reactive clonotypes rose from around 22 after infection to 35 to 45 after vaccination, but the change was not significant.

Taken with the paper, the label for treatment or condition translates to: roughly 10-day PBMC culture with coronavirus spike peptide pools or control peptides (ViraFEST assay). The ViraFEST assay was used in the study, in which antigen-specific T cells were expanded with peptide pools and expanded clonotypes were subsequently identified by TCR sequencing. Positive SARS-CoV-2 PCR tests in the convalescent patients dated from March to December 2020, before Alpha, Beta and Delta variants emerged in the United States. Each well held two million PBMCs cultured with roughly 9.2 ug/ml peptide pools in IMDM containing roughly 4.7% human AB serum and approximately 10 IU/ml IL-2. Half of the culture medium was replaced with fresh IL-2-containing medium on days 3 and 7. Once the cells had been in culture for about 10 days, the EasySep CD4+ T cell isolation kit was used to isolate CD4+ T cells by negative selection. Ficoll-Paque Plus gradient centrifugation was used to isolate PBMCs from whole blood, and the isolated PBMCs were then either used fresh or cryopreserved at -140C. Triplicate wells were generally used for each culture condition.

Library preparation was by PCR. TCR sequencing of DNA from cultured CD4+ T cells used the Oncomine TCR Beta short-read assay at the Johns Hopkins FTIC core. The QIAamp micro DNA kit was used to extract genomic DNA from the cultured CD4+ T cells. Oncomine TCR Beta libraries from cultured CD4+ T cells were pooled using unique dual indexes and sequenced on an Illumina iSeq 100. In the authors' own workflow: Non-productive sequences were removed, and CDR3s not starting with C, not ending with F or W, or shorter than 7 amino acids were discarded. Antigen-specific clonotypes were identified with the MANAFEST web application by comparing peptide-stimulated wells with reference and other culture wells. To be called positive, a clone needed an FDR below 0.05, an odds ratio above 5, and a productive frequency above 0.1% in at least two of three replicate wells. A clonotype counted as cross-reactive if it showed significant expansion both in the SARS-CoV-2 spike wells and in at least one common cold coronavirus spike condition. Similarity between CDR3 sequences was evaluated in R version 3.6.1 using Levenshtein distances (stringdist) and unrooted phylogenetic trees (ape). In-frame beta chains were kept once TCRdb had trimmed the public reads at Q25 with fastp and called clones with MiXCR. Records with the same CDR3 protein are collapsed into one entry carrying the most frequent genes and DNA. TCRdb's processing, not the authors', yielded these V and J calls. The sample contains nearly 15,000 distinct CDR3 sequences, roughly 52% of them found a single time. The ten largest make up 9% to 15% of the sample.

As for this clonotype: Its antigen is not yet known. The input lacks base qualities; no much larger clone sits a single base away.

The junction shows trimming of 7 bases on V and 9 bases on J, plus 10 bases between the germline ends. CDR1 and CDR2, per the germline V gene, are SNHLY and FYNNEI. From cysteine to phenylalanine, the CDR3 is 12 amino acids long. CDR3 DNA is the only sequence kept; it has 36 bases, read in frame from the first base. The specimen sequenced was CD4+ T cells from blood, cultured in vitro. The chain employs TRBV2 and TRBJ1-6, with no reliable assignment of the D segment. The TCR sequence derives from a human donor who had recovered from COVID-19. The CDR3 protein sequence reads: CASKDSVSPLHF. The DNA reads TGTGCCAGCAAAGACTCGGTTTCACCCCTCCACTTT.